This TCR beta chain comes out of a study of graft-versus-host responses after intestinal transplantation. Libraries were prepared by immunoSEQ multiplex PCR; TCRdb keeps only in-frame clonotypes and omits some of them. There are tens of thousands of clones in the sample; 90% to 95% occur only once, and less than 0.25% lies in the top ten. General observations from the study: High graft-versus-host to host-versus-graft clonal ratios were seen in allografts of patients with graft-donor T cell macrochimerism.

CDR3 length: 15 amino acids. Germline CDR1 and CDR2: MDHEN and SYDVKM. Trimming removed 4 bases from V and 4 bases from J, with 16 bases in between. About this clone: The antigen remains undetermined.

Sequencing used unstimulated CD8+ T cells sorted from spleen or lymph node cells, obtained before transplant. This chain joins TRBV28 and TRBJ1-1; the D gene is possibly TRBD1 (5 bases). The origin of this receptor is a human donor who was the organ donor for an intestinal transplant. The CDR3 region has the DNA TGTGCCAGCAGTTCTATTCCAGGGAGCGCCACTGAAGCTTTCTTT. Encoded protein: CASSSIPGSATEAFF.